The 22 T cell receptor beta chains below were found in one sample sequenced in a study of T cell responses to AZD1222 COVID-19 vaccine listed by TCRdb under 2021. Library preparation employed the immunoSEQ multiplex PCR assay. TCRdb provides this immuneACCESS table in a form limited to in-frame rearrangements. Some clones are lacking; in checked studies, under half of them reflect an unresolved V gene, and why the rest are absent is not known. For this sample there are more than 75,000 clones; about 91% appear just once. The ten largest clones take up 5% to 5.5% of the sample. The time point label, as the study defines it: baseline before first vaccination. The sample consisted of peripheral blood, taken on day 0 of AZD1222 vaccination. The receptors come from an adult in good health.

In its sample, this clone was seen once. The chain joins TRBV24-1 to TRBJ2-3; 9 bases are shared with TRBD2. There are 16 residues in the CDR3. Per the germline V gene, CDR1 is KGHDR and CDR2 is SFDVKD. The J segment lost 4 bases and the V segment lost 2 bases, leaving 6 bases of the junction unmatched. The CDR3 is CATSDSGLAGSDTQYF. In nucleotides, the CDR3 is TGTGCCACCAGTGATTCGGGACTAGCAGGTTCAGATACGCAGTATTTT.

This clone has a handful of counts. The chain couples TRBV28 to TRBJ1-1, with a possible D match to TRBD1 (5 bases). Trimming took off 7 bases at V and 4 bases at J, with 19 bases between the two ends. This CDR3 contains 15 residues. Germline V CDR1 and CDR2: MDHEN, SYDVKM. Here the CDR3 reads CASTNRGGSGTEAFF. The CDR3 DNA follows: TGTGCCAGCACCAATAGGGGTGGAAGTGGCACTGAAGCTTTCTTT. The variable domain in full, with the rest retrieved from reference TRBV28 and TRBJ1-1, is DVKVTQSSRYLVKRTGEKVFLECVQDMDHENMFWYRQDPGLGLRLIYFSYDVKMKEKGDIPEGYSVSREKKERFSLILESASTNQTSMYLCASTNRGGSGTEAFFGQGTRLTVV.

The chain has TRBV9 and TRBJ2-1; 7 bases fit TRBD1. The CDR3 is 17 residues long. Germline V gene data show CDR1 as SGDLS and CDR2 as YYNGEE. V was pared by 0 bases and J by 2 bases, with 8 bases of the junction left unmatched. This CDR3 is CASSVASTGITYNEQFF. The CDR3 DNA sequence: TGTGCCAGCAGCGTAGCATCGACAGGGATCACCTACAATGAGCAGTTCTTC.

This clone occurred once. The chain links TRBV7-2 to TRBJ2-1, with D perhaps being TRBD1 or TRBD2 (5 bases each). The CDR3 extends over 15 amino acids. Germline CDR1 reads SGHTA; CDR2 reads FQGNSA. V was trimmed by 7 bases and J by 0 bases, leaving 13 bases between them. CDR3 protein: CASTPGPGSYNEQFF. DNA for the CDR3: TGTGCCAGCACCCCGGGACCCGGCTCCTACAATGAGCAGTTCTTC.

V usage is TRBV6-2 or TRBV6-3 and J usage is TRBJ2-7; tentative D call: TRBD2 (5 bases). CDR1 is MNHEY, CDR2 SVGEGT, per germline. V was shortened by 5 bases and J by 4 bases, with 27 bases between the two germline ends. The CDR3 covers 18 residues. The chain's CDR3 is CASSGYNSSRGSIYEQYF. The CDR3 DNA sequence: TGTGCCAGCAGTGGGTACAACTCTTCGCGAGGGTCGATTTACGAGCAGTACTTC.

CDR3 sequence reads: CAAQGTGHHYGYTF. As DNA, the CDR3 is TGTGCCGCGCAAGGGACAGGGCATCACTATGGCTACACCTTC. This sequence joins TRBV28 and TRBJ1-2; 9 bases line up with TRBD1. CDR3 length: 14 residues. The V gene's germline CDR1 is MDHEN and CDR2 SYDVKM. The V segment lost 11 bases and the J segment 3 bases; nucleotides outside the gene matches: 10.

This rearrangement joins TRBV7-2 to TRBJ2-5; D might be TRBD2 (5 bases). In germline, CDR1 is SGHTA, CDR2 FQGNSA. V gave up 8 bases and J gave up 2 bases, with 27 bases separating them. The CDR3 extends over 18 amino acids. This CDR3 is CASGSPRWIGVVQETQYF. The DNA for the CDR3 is TGTGCCAGCGGTTCCCCCCGTTGGATCGGGGTGGTTCAAGAGACCCAGTACTTC.

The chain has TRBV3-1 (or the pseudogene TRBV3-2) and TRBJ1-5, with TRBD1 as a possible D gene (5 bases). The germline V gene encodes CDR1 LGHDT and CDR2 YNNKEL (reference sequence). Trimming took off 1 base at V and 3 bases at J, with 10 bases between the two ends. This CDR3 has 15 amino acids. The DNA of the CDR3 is TGTGCCAGCAGCCAAGGGCAGGGATACAATCAGCCCCAGCATTTT. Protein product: CASSQGQGYNQPQHF.

CDR3 residues: CASSLKTTGELFF. The CDR3, as DNA: TGTGCCAGCAGCTTAAAAACCACCGGGGAGCTGTTTTTT. The rearrangement joins TRBV11-3 to TRBJ2-2; D is uncertain. Between the trimmed V and J ends, which lost 2 bases and 4 bases, there was a span of 5 bases. The CDR3 covers 13 residues. The germline V gene has CDR1 SGHNT and CDR2 YENEEA.

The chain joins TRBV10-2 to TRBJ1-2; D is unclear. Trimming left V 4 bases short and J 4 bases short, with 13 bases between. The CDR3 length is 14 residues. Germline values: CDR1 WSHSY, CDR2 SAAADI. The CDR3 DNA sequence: TGCGCCAGCAGTGTCGGGAGAGGAAGCTATGGCTACACCTTC. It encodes CASSVGRGSYGYTF.

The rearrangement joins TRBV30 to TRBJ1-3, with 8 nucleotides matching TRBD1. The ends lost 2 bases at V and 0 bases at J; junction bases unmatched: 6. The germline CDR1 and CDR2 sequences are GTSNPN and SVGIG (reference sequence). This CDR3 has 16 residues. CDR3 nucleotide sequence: TGTGCCTGGAGTCCATTTGGGACAGGCTCTGGAAACACCATATATTTT. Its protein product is CAWSPFGTGSGNTIYF.

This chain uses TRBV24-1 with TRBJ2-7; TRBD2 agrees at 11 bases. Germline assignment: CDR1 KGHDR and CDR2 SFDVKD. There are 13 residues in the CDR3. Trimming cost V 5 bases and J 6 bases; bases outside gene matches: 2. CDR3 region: CATSVTSGSEQYF. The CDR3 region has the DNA TGTGCCACCAGTGTCACTAGCGGGAGCGAGCAGTACTTC.

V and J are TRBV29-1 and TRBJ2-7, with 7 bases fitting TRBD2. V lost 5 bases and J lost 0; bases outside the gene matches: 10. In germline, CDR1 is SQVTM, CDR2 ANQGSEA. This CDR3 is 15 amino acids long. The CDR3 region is CSVMLAASSSYEQYF. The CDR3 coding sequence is TGCAGCGTTATGCTAGCGGCTTCCAGCTCCTACGAGCAGTACTTC.

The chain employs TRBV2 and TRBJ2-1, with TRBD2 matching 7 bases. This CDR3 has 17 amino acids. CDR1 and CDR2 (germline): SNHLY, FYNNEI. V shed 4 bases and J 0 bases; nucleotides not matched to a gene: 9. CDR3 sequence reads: CASSGPSGSSSYNEQFF. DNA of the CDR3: TGTGCCAGCAGTGGTCCTAGCGGATCGAGCTCCTACAATGAGCAGTTCTTC.

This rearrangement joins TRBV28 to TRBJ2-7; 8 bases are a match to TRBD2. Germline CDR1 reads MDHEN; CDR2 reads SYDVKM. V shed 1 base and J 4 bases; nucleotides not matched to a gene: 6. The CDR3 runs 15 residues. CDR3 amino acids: CASSLYPLAGYEQYF. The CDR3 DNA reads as TGTGCCAGCAGTTTATACCCGCTAGCGGGTTACGAGCAGTACTTC.

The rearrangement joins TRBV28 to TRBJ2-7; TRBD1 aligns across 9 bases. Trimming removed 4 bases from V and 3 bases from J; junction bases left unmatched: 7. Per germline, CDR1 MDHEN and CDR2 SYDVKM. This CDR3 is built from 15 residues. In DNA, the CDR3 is TGTGCCAGCAGTTCGATACAGGGGGCTATCTACGAGCAGTACTTC. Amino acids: CASSSIQGAIYEQYF.

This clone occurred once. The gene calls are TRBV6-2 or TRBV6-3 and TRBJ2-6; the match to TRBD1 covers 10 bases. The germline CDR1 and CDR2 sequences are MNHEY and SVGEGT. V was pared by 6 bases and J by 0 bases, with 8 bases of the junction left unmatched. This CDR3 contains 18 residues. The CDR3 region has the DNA TGTGCCAGCAGCCCACCGGGACAGGGGAGCTCTGGGGCCAACGTCCTGACTTTC. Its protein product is CASSPPGQGSSGANVLTF.

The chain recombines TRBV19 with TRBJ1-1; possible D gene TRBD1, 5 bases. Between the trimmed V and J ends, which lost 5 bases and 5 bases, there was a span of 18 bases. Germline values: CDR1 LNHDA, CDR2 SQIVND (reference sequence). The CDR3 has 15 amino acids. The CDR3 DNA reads TGTGCCAGTAGTGATCCGGCGGCAGGGAGGACTGAAGCTTTCTTT. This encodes CASSDPAAGRTEAFF.

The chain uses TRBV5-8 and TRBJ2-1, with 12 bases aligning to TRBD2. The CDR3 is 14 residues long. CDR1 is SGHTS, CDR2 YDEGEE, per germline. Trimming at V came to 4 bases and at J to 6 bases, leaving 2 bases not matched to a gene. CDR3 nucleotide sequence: TGTGCCAGCAGCCCGGGACTAGCGGGCAATGAGCAGTTCTTC. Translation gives CASSPGLAGNEQFF.

The CDR3 reads CASSMYPDSRWTQYF. The CDR3 DNA reads TGTGCCAGCAGTATGTATCCTGACTCAAGATGGACCCAGTACTTC. V gene TRBV27 combines with J gene TRBJ2-5; D remains ambiguous. V was clipped by 5 bases and J by 7 bases, with 20 bases between them. The germline V gene has CDR1 MNHEY and CDR2 SMNVEV (reference sequence). The CDR3 runs to 15 residues.

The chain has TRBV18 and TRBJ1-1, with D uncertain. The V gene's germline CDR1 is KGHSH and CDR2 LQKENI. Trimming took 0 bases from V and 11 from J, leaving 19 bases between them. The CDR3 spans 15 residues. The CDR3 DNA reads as TGTGCCAGCTCACCACCCAGGAGAAACACACTTAGGGCTTTCTTT. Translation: CASSPPRRNTLRAFF.

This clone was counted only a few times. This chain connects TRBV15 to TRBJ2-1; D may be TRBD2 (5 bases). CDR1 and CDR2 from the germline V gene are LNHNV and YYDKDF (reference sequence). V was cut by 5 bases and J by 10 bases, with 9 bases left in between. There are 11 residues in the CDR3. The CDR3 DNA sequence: TGTGCCACCAGCCAGCCGGGGGAGCAGTTCTTC. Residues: CATSQPGEQFF. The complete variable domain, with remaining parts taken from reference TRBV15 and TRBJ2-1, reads DAMVIQNPRYQVTQFGKPVTLSCSQTLNHNVMYWYQQKSSQAPKLLFHYYDKDFNNEADTPDNFQSRRPNTSFCFLDIRSPGLGDTAMYLCATSQPGEQFFGPGTRLTVL.